The 23 T cell receptor beta chains given below trace back to one sample, sequenced in a study of blood T cell repertoires in COVID-19. Generated by immunoSEQ multiplex PCR, the TCRdb table keeps only in-frame clones and is missing some. Among around 68,000 clones listed, 70% to 90% were seen once. The sequenced sample consisted of peripheral blood. The receptors were sampled from a man aged 35 to 55 with COVID-19, enrolled during active disease.

The chain recombines TRBV5-1 with TRBJ2-7; 10 bases are a match to TRBD1. V trimming: 4 bases; J trimming: 5 bases; junction bases outside the gene matches: 9. The CDR3 contains 15 residues. Germline lookup yields CDR1 SGHRS and CDR2 YFSETQ. The CDR3 loop is CASSLRGQGIHEQYF. DNA for the CDR3: TGCGCCAGCAGCCTGAGGGGACAGGGGATACACGAGCAGTACTTC.

The chain carries TRBV4-2 and TRBJ2-1; maybe TRBD2 (7 bases). V dropped 3 bases and J dropped 1 base, with 22 bases sitting between them. Germline-derived CDR1 and CDR2 are LGHNA and YNFKEQ. The CDR3 is 19 residues long. The CDR3 reads CASSQPSGGASRSYNEQFF. CDR3 DNA: TGTGCCAGCAGCCAGCCCTCTGGGGGGGCCTCTCGTTCCTACAATGAGCAGTTCTTC.

The chain combines TRBV6-6 with TRBJ2-7; 8 bases fit TRBD2. The germline gives CDR1 MNHNY, CDR2 SVGAGI (reference sequence). The ends lost 0 bases at V and 5 bases at J; junction bases unmatched: 9. The CDR3 is 16 residues long. DNA of the CDR3: TGTGCCAGCAGTTACTCGCTGACGGGGGGGGGCCACGAGCAGTACTTC. Translating it yields CASSYSLTGGGHEQYF.

V is TRBV12-5 and J is TRBJ2-1; 12 bases are shared with TRBD2. The CDR3 covers 16 residues. Losses at the gene ends were 1 base for V and 5 bases for J; bases not matched to a gene: 3. Germline-derived CDR1 and CDR2 are LGHNT and FRNRAP. CDR3 protein: CASGLATSGRHNEQFF. The CDR3 bases are TGTGCTAGTGGTTTGGCGACTAGCGGGAGACACAATGAGCAGTTCTTC. The whole variable domain, filled in from reference TRBV12-5 and TRBJ2-1, reads DARVTQTPRHKVTEMGQEVTMRCQPILGHNTVFWYRQTMMQGLELLAYFRNRAPLDDSGMPKDRFSAEMPDATLATLKIQPSEPRDSAVYFCASGLATSGRHNEQFFGPGTRLTVL.

The chain carries TRBV4-2 and TRBJ2-7; 8 bases fit TRBD1. This CDR3 is built from 12 residues. Germline V gene data show CDR1 as LGHNA and CDR2 as YNFKEQ. After removal of 8 bases from V and 6 bases from J, the junction contained 6 bases not matched to a gene. For the CDR3, the DNA is TGTGCCAGCGTCACAGGGGGAGGCGAGCAGTACTTC. Its translation is CASVTGGGEQYF.

The chain carries TRBV28 and TRBJ1-1, with D hard to call. Germline V gives CDR1 MDHEN, CDR2 SYDVKM. V lost 4 bases, J lost 1 base, and 13 bases lay in between. The CDR3 length is 15 residues. The CDR3, as DNA: TGTGCCAGCAGTTCCCCGCGGGTTAGGAACACTGAAGCTTTCTTT. It specifies CASSSPRVRNTEAFF.

This clone was counted a few times. The rearrangement joins TRBV10-3 to TRBJ1-3; D gene uncertain. CDR3 length equals 14 residues. Germline V gene sequence: CDR1 ENHRY, CDR2 SYGVKD. V lost 2 bases and J 3 bases, leaving 8 bases between the germline ends. The CDR3 protein is CAISEPGYGNTIYF. The CDR3 DNA follows: TGTGCCATCAGTGAGCCGGGGTATGGAAACACCATATATTTT.

This chain joins TRBV30 and TRBJ1-5; D remains ambiguous. The CDR3 runs 15 residues. V lost 2 bases and J lost 0, with 11 bases in between. Germline V gene lookup returns CDR1 GTSNPN and CDR2 SVGIG (reference sequence). CDR3 in amino acids: CAWSQKSNSNQPQHF. In DNA form, the CDR3 reads TGTGCCTGGAGTCAGAAATCAAATAGCAATCAGCCCCAGCATTTT. Using reference TRBV30 and TRBJ1-5 for the parts outside the CDR3, the full variable domain is SQTIHQWPATLVQPVGSPLSLECTVEGTSNPNLYWYRQAAGRGLQLLFYSVGIGQISSEVPQNLSASRPQDRQFILSSKKLLLSDSGFYLCAWSQKSNSNQPQHFGDGTRLSIL.

J is TRBJ1-2 and V is TRBV12-3 or TRBV12-4, with D perhaps matching TRBD1 (6 bases). The V end was cut by 6 bases, the J end by 8 bases, with 16 bases between. The CDR3 runs to 13 residues. The CDR3 bases are TGTGCCAGCAGCCCTGACAGGAGAGGAGGCTACACCTTC. Translation gives CASSPDRRGGYTF.

The V and J genes are TRBV6-5 and TRBJ2-3, with TRBD2 identical over 9 bases. The J segment lost 1 base and the V segment lost 6 bases, leaving 2 bases of the junction unmatched. Germline V gene lookup returns CDR1 MNHEY and CDR2 SVGAGI. This CDR3 comprises 14 residues. CDR3 protein: CASRSSGGTDTQYF. Here the CDR3 DNA reads TGTGCCAGCAGATCTAGCGGGGGCACAGATACGCAGTATTTT.

This clone was picked up one time. The chain joins TRBV3-1 (or the pseudogene TRBV3-2) to TRBJ1-2, with D hard to call. Trimming took 0 bases from V and 7 from J, leaving 9 bases between them. CDR1 is LGHDT and CDR2 is YNNKEL in the germline V gene (reference sequence). The CDR3 runs 13 residues. In nucleotides, the CDR3 is TGTGCCAGCAGCCAAGACCACACCCCTGGCTACACCTTC. The encoded protein is CASSQDHTPGYTF.

V gene TRBV7-9 combines with J gene TRBJ1-1, with 7 nucleotides matching TRBD1. Germline CDR1 SEHNR, CDR2 FQNEAQ (reference sequence). This CDR3 has 12 residues. Trimming at V came to 7 bases and at J to 9 bases, leaving 8 bases not matched to a gene. The CDR3 is CASTPGDSKAFF. The DNA of the CDR3 is TGTGCCAGCACCCCAGGGGACAGCAAAGCTTTCTTT.

V gene TRBV10-3 combines with J gene TRBJ2-3, with unresolved D. The germline CDR1 and CDR2 sequences are ENHRY and SYGVKD. V lost 11 bases to trimming and J lost 5 bases, with 17 bases between them. The CDR3 covers 13 residues. In DNA form, the CDR3 reads TGTGCCGTCCGTGGCATGATCGGAGATACGCAGTATTTT. Encoded protein: CAVRGMIGDTQYF.

V and J are TRBV30 and TRBJ1-2, with D unclear. The CDR3 is 11 amino acids. The ends were cut back, 4 bases at V and 3 bases at J, with 6 bases in the middle. In germline, CDR1 is GTSNPN, CDR2 SVGIG (reference sequence). DNA for the CDR3: TGTGCCTGGACGGTAGACTATGGCTACACCTTC. It yields the protein CAWTVDYGYTF.

The chain has TRBV30 and TRBJ1-2; possibly TRBD1 for D (5 bases). Germline CDR1 is GTSNPN and CDR2 is SVGIG (reference sequence). The CDR3 is made up of 12 amino acids. Trimming took off 3 bases at V and 3 bases at J, with 8 bases between the two ends. Here the CDR3 DNA reads TGTGCCTGGAGGCTGACAGACTATGGCTACACCTTC. Its translation is CAWRLTDYGYTF.

The chain has TRBV5-1 and TRBJ2-3; the match to TRBD2 covers 7 bases. V trimming: 0 bases; J trimming: 2 bases; junction bases outside the gene matches: 6. Per the germline V gene, CDR1 is SGHRS and CDR2 is YFSETQ. The CDR3 covers 16 residues. This CDR3 reads CASSLERGPTTDTQYF. The CDR3 DNA sequence: TGCGCCAGCAGCTTGGAGCGGGGTCCTACCACAGATACGCAGTATTTT. The complete variable domain, with remaining parts taken from reference TRBV5-1 and TRBJ2-3, reads KAGVTQTPRYLIKTRGQQVTLSCSPISGHRSVSWYQQTPGQGLQFLFEYFSETQRNKGNFPGRFSGRQFSNSRSEMNVSTLELGDSALYLCASSLERGPTTDTQYFGPGTRLTVL.

The chain joins TRBV5-1 to TRBJ2-1, with D hard to call. Trimming removed 3 bases at V and 8 bases at J, with 9 bases between. CDR1 and CDR2 from the germline V gene are SGHRS and YFSETQ. This CDR3 has 12 residues. For the CDR3, the DNA is TGCGCCAGCAGCTCAAAACGCGATGAGCAGTTCTTC. This translates into CASSSKRDEQFF.

The chain links TRBV25-1 to TRBJ1-2; 7 nucleotides line up with TRBD1. The germline V gene encodes CDR1 MGHDK and CDR2 SYGVNS. The CDR3 contains 14 residues. With V trimmed by 4 bases and J by 2 bases, 4 bases remained unmatched. CDR3 nucleotides: TGTGCCAGCAGTGCCGTGACAGGGAACTATGGCTACACCTTC. It yields the protein CASSAVTGNYGYTF.

This clone was counted at least ten times. The chain couples TRBV2 to TRBJ1-5, with no clear D. Germline CDR1 and CDR2: SNHLY and FYNNEI. This CDR3 has 14 amino acids. V lost 4 bases, J lost 2 bases, and 9 bases lay in between. The CDR3 spells CASSVGVGNQPQHF. DNA of the CDR3: TGTGCCAGCAGTGTCGGGGTCGGCAATCAGCCCCAGCATTTT.

This sequence joins TRBV6-5 and TRBJ1-2, with D possibly TRBD1 on 6 matching bases. Trimming stripped 0 bases from V and 4 bases from J, with 9 bases between. CDR3 size: 14 residues. Germline-derived CDR1 and CDR2 are MNHEY and SVGAGI. In nucleotides, the CDR3 is TGTGCCAGCAGTTACTCTCAGGGGCCCTATGGCTACACCTTC. It specifies CASSYSQGPYGYTF.

The chain recombines TRBV18 with TRBJ2-5; 8 bases map to TRBD1. Germline values: CDR1 KGHSH, CDR2 LQKENI. This CDR3 spans 15 amino acids. V gave up 0 bases and J gave up 5 bases; unmatched junction bases: 5. The CDR3 protein is CASSPPDRTGETQYF. CDR3 in DNA: TGTGCCAGCTCACCACCGGACAGGACAGGGGAGACCCAGTACTTC.

This clone occurred once. This chain joins TRBV10-1 and TRBJ1-1, with D possibly TRBD1 on 5 matching bases. Trimming shortened V by 0 bases and J by 4 bases, and 6 bases separated the two germline ends. CDR3 size: 13 residues. Germline loops: CDR1 WNHNN, CDR2 SYGVQD (reference sequence). The CDR3 protein is CASSESQGTEAFF. CDR3 nucleotides: TGCGCCAGCAGTGAGTCGCAGGGCACTGAAGCTTTCTTT.

The chain links TRBV19 to TRBJ1-1; TRBD1 might be the D (5 bases). The CDR3 length is 11 residues. Germline V gene sequence: CDR1 LNHDA, CDR2 SQIVND (reference sequence). Deletions cut 7 bases from V and 11 bases from J, with 14 bases between. The CDR3 nucleotides read TGTGCCAGTACCACAAGTACAGGCGCTTTCTTT. This gives the protein CASTTSTGAFF. The variable domain in full, with the rest retrieved from reference TRBV19 and TRBJ1-1, is DGGITQSPKYLFRKEGQNVTLSCEQNLNHDAMYWYRQDPGQGLRLIYYSQIVNDFQKGDIAEGYSVSREKKESFPLTVTSAQKNPTAFYLCASTTSTGAFFGQGTRLTVV.